Listed here is a single T cell receptor (beta chain). What it binds is unknown. cDNA synthesis used the whole RNA isolate, giving expressed TCRB sequences. Only in-frame clones appear in the TCRdb table, and some are missing; sequencing was by immunoSEQ multiplex PCR. In the table there are approximately 170,000 clones, about 8% of which are singletons. Trimming took 5 bases from V and 4 from J, leaving 21 bases between them. Per the germline V gene, CDR1 is SGHAT and CDR2 is FQNNGV. This CDR3 has 16 amino acids. The data originate from a study of beta chain features in type 1 diabetes. Overall study findings and caveats: For Type 1 diabetes patients, all four CD4+ subsets carried TCRB CDR3s that were moderately but significantly shorter.

Specimen: central memory CD4+ T cells from blood. The source is a woman aged 35 to 49 with type 1 diabetes. The gene calls are TRBV11-2 and TRBJ2-7; D possibly corresponds to TRBD2 (7 bases). The DNA of the CDR3 is TGTGCCAGCAGCCCAAATCAAGGGGGGGGAAGGTACGAGCAGTACTTC. Amino acid sequence: CASSPNQGGGRYEQYF.